This TCR beta chain was sequenced during a study of technical replicates of blood from a few donors. Trimming took 2 bases from V and 0 from J, leaving 10 bases between them. Germline CDR1 and CDR2: MNHNS and SASEGT. This CDR3 contains 16 residues. This table comes from immunoSEQ multiplex PCR, and its TCRdb copy is limited to in-frame clones, with some not included. Here the sample spans 65,000 to 80,000 clones, 95% to 98% being singletons. The specimen sequenced was T cells isolated from PBMCs. This chain links TRBV6-1 with TRBJ2-2, with a possible D match to TRBD2 (5 bases). This receptor was identified in a human donor in good health. CDR3 in amino acids: CASSEFSAANTGELFF. The DNA of the CDR3 is TGTGCCAGCAGTGAATTTTCAGCGGCGAACACCGGGGAGCTGTTTTTT.